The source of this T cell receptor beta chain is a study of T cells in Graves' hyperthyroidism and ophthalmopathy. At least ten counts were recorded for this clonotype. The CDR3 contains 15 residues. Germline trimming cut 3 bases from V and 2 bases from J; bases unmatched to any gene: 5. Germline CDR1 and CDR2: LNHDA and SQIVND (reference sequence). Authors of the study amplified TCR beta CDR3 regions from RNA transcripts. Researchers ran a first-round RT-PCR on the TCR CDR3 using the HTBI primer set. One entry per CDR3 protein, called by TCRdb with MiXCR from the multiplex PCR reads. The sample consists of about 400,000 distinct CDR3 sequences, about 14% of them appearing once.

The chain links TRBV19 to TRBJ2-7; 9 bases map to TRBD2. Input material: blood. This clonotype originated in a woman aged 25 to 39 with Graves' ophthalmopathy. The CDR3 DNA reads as TGTGCCAGTAGTATGGGGCTAGCGGGGACCTACGAGCAGTACTTC. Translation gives CASSMGLAGTYEQYF.